A selection of T cell receptor beta chains follows, all from one sample in a study of response to subunit inactivated influenza vaccine. TCRdb analysed the RT-PCR reads with MiXCR anew, one entry per CDR3 protein. The sample holds around 500,000 distinct CDR3 sequences; 9.5% to 12% are singletons and the top ten take more than 10%. This specimen was PBMCs from blood, taken roughly 48 days after vaccination. The receptors derive from a man in his fifties who received an inactivated influenza vaccine. Each CDR3 is given with its conserved first and last residue. A D gene is named only where the DNA matches it firmly. The listing skips clone size in some rows; elsewhere it reads once, few, many or a size class.

TRBD2 TRBJ2-3 few TRBV6-2/TRBV6-3 TGTGCCAGCAGTTACCACGGAGGGAGGGAAACCTCCTCCACAGATACGCAGTATTTT CASSYHGGRETSSTDTQYF
NA TRBJ2-1 few TRBV7-9 TGTGCCAGCAGCTTTCGTCAACGGGCCTACAATGAGCAGTTCTTC CASSFRQRAYNEQFF
NA TRBJ2-3 NA TRBV25-1 TGTGCCAGCACACGACCGGGGACAGATACGCAGTATTTT CASTRPGTDTQYF
NA TRBJ2-2 few TRBV11-3 TGTGCCAGCAGCAACCGCTATGCCGGGGAGCTGTTTTTT CASSNRYAGELFF
NA TRBJ2-7 many TRBV12-3/TRBV12-4 TGTGCCAGCAGTTTAGCTGCAGGAGCGTACGAGCAGTACTTC CASSLAAGAYEQYF
NA TRBJ2-3 many TRBV6-1 TGTGCCGCACTGAGAAGACGCCGCACAGATACGCAGTATTTT CAALRRRRTDTQYF
NA TRBJ1-4 NA TRBV6-5 TGTGCCAGCAGTTACTCGGGCAGGGTAAATGAAAAACTGTTTTTT CASSYSGRVNEKLFF
NA TRBJ1-6 many TRBV12-3/TRBV12-4 TGTGCCAGCAGTTTGGGGGTGATCGGGTCACCCCTCCACTTT CASSLGVIGSPLHF
NA TRBJ1-1 many TRBV29-1 TGCAGCGTGGCAGGGAGGGCGGGGACTGAAGCTTTCTTT CSVAGRAGTEAFF
TRBD2 TRBJ2-4 NA TRBV3-1 TGTGCCAGCAGCCTCGGACTAGCGGGGGGGCTGAGCAAAAACATTCAGTACTTC CASSLGLAGGLSKNIQYF
TRBD2 TRBJ2-1 many TRBV29-1 TGCAGCGTTGAACTCTGGGCTAGCGGGGAAGGTGAGCAGTTCTTC CSVELWASGEGEQFF
TRBD1 TRBJ1-2 few TRBV5-1 TGCGCCAGCAGCACGACGGGACAGCCGCTTGGCTACACCTTC CASSTTGQPLGYTF
NA TRBJ2-7 few TRBV28 TGTGCCAGCAGTTTATGGGGACGAGGGTCCTCCTACGAGCAGTACTTC CASSLWGRGSSYEQYF
NA TRBJ1-5 few TRBV27 TGTGCCAGCAGTTTAAGTACAAGATATGCCAATCAGCCCCAGCATTTT CASSLSTRYANQPQHF
NA TRBJ1-2 few TRBV6-5 TGTGCCAGCAGTTACGCCAGCCCTAACTATGGCTACACCTTC CASSYASPNYGYTF
NA TRBJ2-3 NA TRBV29-1 TGCAGCGTCTCACCTGCAACAGATACGCAGTATTTT CSVSPATDTQYF
NA TRBJ1-6 few TRBV5-1 TGCGCCAGCAGTTCGAGGGGTGGGAATTCACCCCTCCACTTT CASSSRGGNSPLHF